This T cell receptor (beta chain) was profiled in a study of blood T cell repertoires in COVID-19. Study information: Spain, Italy and the United States supplied samples that represented acute and convalescent COVID-19. PBMCs, B-cell-depleted T cells, or T cells were the source of the cDNA or gDNA that made up the material.

V was clipped by 4 bases and J by 5 bases, with 15 bases between them. CDR1 and CDR2 (germline): MNHEY, SVGAGI. CDR3 size: 15 residues. This clone was observed once. Patients of the Seattle cohort, enrolled during active infection, were followed longitudinally. In the original analysis: Amplification from reference gene primers served as the basis for estimated nucleated cell counts. Data came from immunoSEQ multiplex PCR; TCRdb stores just in-frame clones and leaves some out. D and trimming were read from the DNA, whereas the V and J calls and clone size are those reported in that table. The sample shows 410,000 or so clones, 75% to 90% of them seen only once.

The sequence came from a woman in her forties with COVID-19, enrolled during active disease. The chain employs TRBV6-5 and TRBJ1-5, with D possibly TRBD1 on 6 matching bases. The sample was peripheral blood. The CDR3 coding sequence is TGTGCCAGCAGTTCCCGGGGGGGGGCGGATCAGCCCCAGCATTTT. Its protein product is CASSSRGGADQPQHF.